This TCR beta chain came from a study of shared clonotypes between healthy human individuals. CD45RO-negative, CCR7-positively selected cells formed the naive CD8 fraction, excluding terminally differentiated effector memory CD45RA+ cells. The CDR3 sequence is 16 residues long. Germline V gene data show CDR1 as MNHEY and CDR2 as SVGAGI. The V and J ends lost 0 bases and 0 bases respectively, with 11 bases between them. Each cell subset's genomic DNA was divided evenly among several immunoSEQ plates. The assay was immunoSEQ multiplex PCR, and TCRdb's table has in-frame clones only and misses some. The sample carries some 2,000,000 clones, about 95% recorded once.

The sample was naive CD8+ T cells sorted from blood. This chain links TRBV6-5 with TRBJ1-1, with D hard to call. The TCR originated in a man aged 18 to 29 in good health. CDR3 region: CASSYSFGDLNTEAFF. The CDR3, as DNA: TGTGCCAGCAGTTACTCTTTTGGGGATTTGAACACTGAAGCTTTCTTT.